The rows below give T cell receptor beta chains drawn from one sample of a study of cytomegalovirus exposure and HLA in healthy donors. The data were produced by immunoSEQ multiplex PCR, yet TCRdb's version contains in-frame clones alone and is incomplete. The data show nearly 300,000 clones, roughly 85% seen once. The material sequenced was PBMCs. The receptors derive from a man aged 40-50 years in good health and CMV-seropositive. Each CDR3 is given with its conserved first and last residue. D genes are given only for firm matches.

j_call: TRBJ2-2; d_call: -; v_call: TRBV9; cdr3_aa: CASSESGTLNTGELFF
j_call: TRBJ2-7; d_call: TRBD1; v_call: TRBV6-5; cdr3_aa: CASSKTGTATYEQYF
j_call: TRBJ2-7; d_call: TRBD2; v_call: TRBV28; cdr3_aa: CASSLVSSGLLIHEQYF
j_call: TRBJ2-7; d_call: TRBD2; v_call: TRBV5-1; cdr3_aa: CASSLGTSGRPIYEQYF
j_call: TRBJ2-5; d_call: TRBD2; v_call: TRBV5-1; cdr3_aa: CASSYGGEWETQYF
j_call: TRBJ1-3; d_call: -; v_call: TRBV28; cdr3_aa: CASKEPLSSGNTIYF
j_call: TRBJ1-2; d_call: TRBD1; v_call: TRBV28; cdr3_aa: CASSNRGFGHGYTF
j_call: TRBJ2-1; d_call: -; v_call: TRBV4-3; cdr3_aa: CASSREASYEQFF
j_call: TRBJ2-3; d_call: TRBD1; v_call: TRBV18; cdr3_aa: CASSGTGGKGDTQYF
j_call: TRBJ2-2; d_call: TRBD1; v_call: TRBV29-1; cdr3_aa: CSVDRGHTGELFF
j_call: TRBJ2-6; d_call: -; v_call: TRBV7-9; cdr3_aa: CASSPDWGAGANVLTF
j_call: TRBJ2-7; d_call: -; v_call: TRBV29-1; cdr3_aa: CSVGVTYEQYF
j_call: TRBJ2-2; d_call: TRBD2; v_call: TRBV7-3; cdr3_aa: CASSFSGSGPGELFF
j_call: TRBJ2-3; d_call: TRBD2; v_call: TRBV5-1; cdr3_aa: CASSLWLAGEEDTQYF
j_call: TRBJ2-5; d_call: TRBD2; v_call: TRBV19; cdr3_aa: CASSIGTSSETQYF
j_call: TRBJ2-3; d_call: -; v_call: TRBV30; cdr3_aa: CAWAAVAANTDTQYF
j_call: TRBJ1-2; d_call: -; v_call: TRBV2; cdr3_aa: CASRISDNESGYTF
j_call: TRBJ1-1; d_call: -; v_call: TRBV6-1; cdr3_aa: CASSSQSANTEAFF
j_call: TRBJ2-1; d_call: -; v_call: TRBV7-6; cdr3_aa: CASSSNIGGDSYNEQFF
j_call: TRBJ2-7; d_call: TRBD2; v_call: TRBV5-3; cdr3_aa: CARSSGLQENSYEQYF
j_call: TRBJ1-1; d_call: TRBD1; v_call: TRBV11-2; cdr3_aa: CASSPLRGPGTEAFF
j_call: TRBJ2-7; d_call: -; v_call: TRBV11-3; cdr3_aa: CASSLGQGSSYEQYF
j_call: TRBJ1-2; d_call: -; v_call: TRBV27; cdr3_aa: CASSLRGSGYTF
j_call: TRBJ1-2; d_call: -; v_call: TRBV6-5; cdr3_aa: CASSLQGPYGYTF
j_call: TRBJ1-1; d_call: TRBD1; v_call: TRBV5-1; cdr3_aa: CASRERTGVLPEAFF
j_call: TRBJ1-5; d_call: -; v_call: TRBV4-3; cdr3_aa: CASSQDLGTGYQPQHF
j_call: TRBJ2-7; d_call: TRBD2; v_call: TRBV19; cdr3_aa: CASTATSGTVEQYF
j_call: TRBJ2-3; d_call: TRBD2; v_call: TRBV28; cdr3_aa: CASSSPGASGRADTQYF
j_call: TRBJ2-1; d_call: -; v_call: TRBV5-1; cdr3_aa: CASSFGGPYNEQFF
j_call: TRBJ2-1; d_call: TRBD2; v_call: TRBV7-2; cdr3_aa: CASSLSSSGLNEQFF
j_call: TRBJ2-5; d_call: -; v_call: TRBV27; cdr3_aa: CASRRLATQETQYF
j_call: TRBJ2-2; d_call: -; v_call: TRBV11-2; cdr3_aa: CASSQGEARELFF